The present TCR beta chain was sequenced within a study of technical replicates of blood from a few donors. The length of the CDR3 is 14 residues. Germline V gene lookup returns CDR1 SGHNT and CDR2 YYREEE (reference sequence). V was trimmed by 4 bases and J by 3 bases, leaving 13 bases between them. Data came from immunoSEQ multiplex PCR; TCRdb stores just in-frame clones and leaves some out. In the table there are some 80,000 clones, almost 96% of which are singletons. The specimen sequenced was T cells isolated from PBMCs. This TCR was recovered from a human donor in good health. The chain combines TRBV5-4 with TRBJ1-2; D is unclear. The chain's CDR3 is CASSREFQDYGYTF. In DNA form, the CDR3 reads TGTGCCAGCAGCAGAGAGTTTCAGGACTATGGCTACACCTTC.